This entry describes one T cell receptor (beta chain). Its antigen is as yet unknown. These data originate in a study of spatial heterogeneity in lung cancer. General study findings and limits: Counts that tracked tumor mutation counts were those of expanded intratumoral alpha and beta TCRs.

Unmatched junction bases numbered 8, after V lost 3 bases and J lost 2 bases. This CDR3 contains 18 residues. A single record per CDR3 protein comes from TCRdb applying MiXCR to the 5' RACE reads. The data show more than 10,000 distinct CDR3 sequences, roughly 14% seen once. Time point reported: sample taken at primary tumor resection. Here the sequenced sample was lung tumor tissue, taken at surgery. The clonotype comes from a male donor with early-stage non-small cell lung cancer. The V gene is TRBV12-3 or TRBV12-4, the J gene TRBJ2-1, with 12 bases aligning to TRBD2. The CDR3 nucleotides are TGTGCCAGCAGTTTGGTCACTAGCGGGAGGTTGACCTACAATGAGCAGTTCTTC. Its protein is CASSLVTSGRLTYNEQFF.